The T cell receptor beta chain described here comes from a study of metastatic and nonmetastatic thyroid tumors. Overall study context: Malignant and benign thyroid patients had repertoires compared in peripheral blood and tumor or nodule tissue.

With MiXCR, TCRdb called clones anew from the PCR reads. This sample has some 20,000 clones; about a quarter occur once, and the top ten carry around 5.8%. Treatment of any kind had been given to no patient before thyroid surgery. General observations from the study: As reported, TCR beta diversity in blood and tumor was significantly higher in malignant thyroid tumors than in benign nodules.

Germline CDR1 and CDR2: SGHVS and FNYEAQ. Trimming at V came to 5 bases and at J to 3 bases, leaving 11 bases not matched to a gene. The CDR3 totals 16 residues. Ten or more counts support this clone. Its target is not known. The TCR sequence derives from a female donor with papillary thyroid cancer or a benign thyroid nodule (not recorded which). Some clones in this sample may be carry-over from other donors' samples. The V and J genes are TRBV7-6 and TRBJ2-7, with 9 bases that match TRBD2. Input material: blood. The CDR3 DNA is TGTGCCAGCAGCCCTAATGTGGCGGGAGGGTTCTACGAGCAGTACTTC. Its protein product is CASSPNVAGGFYEQYF.